This TCR beta chain is drawn from a study of identical twins. Germline V CDR1 and CDR2: SQVTM, ANQGSEA. The CDR3 extends over 9 amino acids. The V gene lost 6 bases and the J gene lost 8 bases, with 7 bases spanning the gap. Every sampled donor was Caucasian and healthy. After template switching added a universal primer site, the resulting cDNA carried unique molecular identifiers. Each CDR3 protein is one row after TCRdb ran MiXCR on the 5' RACE reads. The data contain approximately 500,000 distinct CDR3 sequences, more than 20% of them singletons. The data were also submitted as part of a second study, on T cells expressing NK-cell markers. From that paper: Cells sorted as CD3+CD56+NKG2C+, CD3+CD56+NKG2C- and CD3+CD56-NKG2C+ T cells supplied the TCR beta repertoires. NKG2C+ dominant clonotypes from several donors made up about 1.0-8% of CD8+ T cells.

The chain joins TRBV29-1 to TRBJ1-1, with D maybe TRBD1 (5 bases). Sequenced input: CD4+ T cells sorted from blood. The clonotype was recovered from a woman between 18 and 30 years old in good health. DNA for the CDR3: TGCAGCGTGGGGGAGGAAGCTTTCTTT. Amino acid sequence: CSVGEEAFF.